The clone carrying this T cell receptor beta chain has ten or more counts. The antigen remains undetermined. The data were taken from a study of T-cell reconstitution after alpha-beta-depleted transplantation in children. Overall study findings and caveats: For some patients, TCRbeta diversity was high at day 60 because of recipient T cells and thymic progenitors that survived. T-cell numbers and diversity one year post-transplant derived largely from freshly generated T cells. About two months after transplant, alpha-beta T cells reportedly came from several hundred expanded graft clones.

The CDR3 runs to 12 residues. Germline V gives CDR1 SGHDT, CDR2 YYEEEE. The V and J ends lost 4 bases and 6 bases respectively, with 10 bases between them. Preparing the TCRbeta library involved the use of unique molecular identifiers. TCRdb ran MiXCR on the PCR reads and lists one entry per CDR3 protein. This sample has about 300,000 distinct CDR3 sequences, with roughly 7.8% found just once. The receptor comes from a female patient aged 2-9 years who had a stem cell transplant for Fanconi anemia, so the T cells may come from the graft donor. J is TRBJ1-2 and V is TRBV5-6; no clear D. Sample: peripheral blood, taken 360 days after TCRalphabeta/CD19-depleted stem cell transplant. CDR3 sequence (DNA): TGTGCCAGCAGCCTTCAACAAGATGGCTACACCTTC. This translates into CASSLQQDGYTF.